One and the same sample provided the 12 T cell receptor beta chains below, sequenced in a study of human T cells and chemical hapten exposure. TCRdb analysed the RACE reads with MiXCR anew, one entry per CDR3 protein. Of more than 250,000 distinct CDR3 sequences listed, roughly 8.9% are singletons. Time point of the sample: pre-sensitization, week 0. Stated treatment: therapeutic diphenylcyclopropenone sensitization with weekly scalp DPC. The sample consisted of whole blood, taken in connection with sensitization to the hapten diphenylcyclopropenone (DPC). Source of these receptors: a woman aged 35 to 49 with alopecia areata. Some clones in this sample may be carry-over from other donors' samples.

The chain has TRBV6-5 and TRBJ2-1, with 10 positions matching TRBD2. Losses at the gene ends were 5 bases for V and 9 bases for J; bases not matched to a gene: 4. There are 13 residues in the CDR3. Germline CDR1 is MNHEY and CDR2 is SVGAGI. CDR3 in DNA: TGTGCCAGCAGTCGTAGCGGGAGGCTTGAGCAGTTCTTC. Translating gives CASSRSGRLEQFF.

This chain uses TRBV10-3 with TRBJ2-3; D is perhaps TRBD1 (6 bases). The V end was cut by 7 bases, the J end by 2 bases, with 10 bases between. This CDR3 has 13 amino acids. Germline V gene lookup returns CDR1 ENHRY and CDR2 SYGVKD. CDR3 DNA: TGTGCCATCAAAGACAGGTTCACAGATACGCAGTATTTT. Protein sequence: CAIKDRFTDTQYF.

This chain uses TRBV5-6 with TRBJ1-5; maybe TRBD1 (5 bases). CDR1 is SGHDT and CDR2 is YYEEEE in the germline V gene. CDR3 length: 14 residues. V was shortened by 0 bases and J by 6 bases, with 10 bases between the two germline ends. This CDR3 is CASSLAGTVQPQHF. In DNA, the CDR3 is TGTGCCAGCAGCTTGGCCGGGACCGTTCAGCCCCAGCATTTT.

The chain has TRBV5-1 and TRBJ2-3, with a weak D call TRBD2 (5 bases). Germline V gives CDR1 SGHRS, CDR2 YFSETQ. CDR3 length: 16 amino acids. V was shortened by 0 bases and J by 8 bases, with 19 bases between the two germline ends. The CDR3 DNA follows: TGCGCCAGCAGCTTGGCCGGGCGGGCGCAAGAGGGTACGCAGTATTTT. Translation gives CASSLAGRAQEGTQYF. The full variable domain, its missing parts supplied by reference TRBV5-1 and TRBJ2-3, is KAGVTQTPRYLIKTRGQQVTLSCSPISGHRSVSWYQQTPGQGLQFLFEYFSETQRNKGNFPGRFSGRQFSNSRSEMNVSTLELGDSALYLCASSLAGRAQEGTQYFGPGTRLTVL.

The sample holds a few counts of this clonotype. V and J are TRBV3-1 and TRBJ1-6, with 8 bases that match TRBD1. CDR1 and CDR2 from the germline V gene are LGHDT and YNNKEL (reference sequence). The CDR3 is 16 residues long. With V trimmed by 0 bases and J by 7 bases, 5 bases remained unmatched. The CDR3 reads CASSQEPAGGNSPLHF. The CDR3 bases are TGTGCCAGCAGCCAAGAACCAGCAGGGGGCAATTCACCCCTCCACTTT.

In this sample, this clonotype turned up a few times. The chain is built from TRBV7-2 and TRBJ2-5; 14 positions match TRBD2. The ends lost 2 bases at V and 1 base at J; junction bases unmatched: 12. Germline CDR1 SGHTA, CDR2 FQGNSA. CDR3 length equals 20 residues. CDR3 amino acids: CASSLIGGLAGGYLQETQYF. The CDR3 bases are TGTGCCAGCAGCTTAATTGGAGGACTAGCGGGAGGTTACCTCCAAGAGACCCAGTACTTC.

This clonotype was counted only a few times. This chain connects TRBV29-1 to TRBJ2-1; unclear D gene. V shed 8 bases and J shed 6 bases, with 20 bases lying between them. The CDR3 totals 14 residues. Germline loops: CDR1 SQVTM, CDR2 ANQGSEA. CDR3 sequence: CSYLPDHRVNEQFF. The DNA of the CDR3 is TGCAGCTACCTGCCCGACCACCGGGTCAATGAGCAGTTCTTC.

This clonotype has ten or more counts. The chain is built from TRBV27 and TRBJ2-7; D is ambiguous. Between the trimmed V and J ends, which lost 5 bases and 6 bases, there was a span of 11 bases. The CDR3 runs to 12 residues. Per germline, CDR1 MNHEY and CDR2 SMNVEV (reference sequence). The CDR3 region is CASSPPSPEQYF. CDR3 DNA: TGTGCCAGCAGTCCTCCGTCACCCGAGCAGTACTTC.

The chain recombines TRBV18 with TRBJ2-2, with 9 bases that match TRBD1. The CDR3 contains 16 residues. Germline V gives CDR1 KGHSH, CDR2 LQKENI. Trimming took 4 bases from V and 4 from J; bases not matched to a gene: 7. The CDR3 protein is CASSQGTGSLTGELFF. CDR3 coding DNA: TGTGCCAGCTCACAAGGGACAGGGAGCCTCACCGGGGAGCTGTTTTTT.

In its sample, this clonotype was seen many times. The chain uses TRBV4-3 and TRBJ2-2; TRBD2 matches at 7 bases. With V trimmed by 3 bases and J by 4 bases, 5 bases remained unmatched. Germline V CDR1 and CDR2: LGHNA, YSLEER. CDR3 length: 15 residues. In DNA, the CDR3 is TGCGCCAGCAGCCAGAGCGGGGACGTCACCGGGGAGCTGTTTTTT. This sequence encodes CASSQSGDVTGELFF.

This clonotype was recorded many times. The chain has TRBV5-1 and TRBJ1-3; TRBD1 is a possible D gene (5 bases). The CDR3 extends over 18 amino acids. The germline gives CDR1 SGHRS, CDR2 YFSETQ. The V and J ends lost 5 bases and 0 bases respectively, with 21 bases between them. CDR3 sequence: CASRRIGAGTFSGNTIYF. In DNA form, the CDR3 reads TGCGCCAGCAGGCGGATTGGGGCAGGCACTTTCTCTGGAAACACCATATATTTT.

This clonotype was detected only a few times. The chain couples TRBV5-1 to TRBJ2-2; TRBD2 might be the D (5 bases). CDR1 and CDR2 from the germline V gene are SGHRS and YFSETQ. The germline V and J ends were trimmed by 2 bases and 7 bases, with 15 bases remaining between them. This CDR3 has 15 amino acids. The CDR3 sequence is CASSFSLGGGGELFF. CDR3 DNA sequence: TGCGCCAGCAGCTTTAGCCTCGGAGGAGGCGGGGAGCTGTTTTTT. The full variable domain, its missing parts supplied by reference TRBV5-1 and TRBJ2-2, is KAGVTQTPRYLIKTRGQQVTLSCSPISGHRSVSWYQQTPGQGLQFLFEYFSETQRNKGNFPGRFSGRQFSNSRSEMNVSTLELGDSALYLCASSFSLGGGGELFFGEGSRLTVL.